These 9 T cell receptor beta chains were all obtained from the same sample, sequenced in a study of T cell responses to AZD1222 COVID-19 vaccine. TCRdb keeps only in-frame clones here, not all; method: immunoSEQ multiplex PCR. The sample contains over 150,000 clones, approximately 91% of which appear only once. Material: peripheral blood, obtained 28 days after the second AZD1222 dose. These receptors were collected from an adult who received the AZD1222 COVID-19 vaccine.

The gene calls are TRBV30 and TRBJ1-1, with 7 bases lining up with TRBD1. Trimming removed 4 bases from V and 7 bases from J; junction bases left unmatched: 3. Germline CDR1 and CDR2: GTSNPN and SVGIG (reference sequence). The CDR3 covers 11 residues. The CDR3 protein is CAWNRDSEAFF. In DNA, the CDR3 is TGTGCCTGGAACCGGGACAGTGAAGCTTTCTTT.

CDR3 loop: CASSLLGSGRGFTDTQYF. The CDR3 nucleotides are TGTGCCAGCAGCCTACTAGGTAGCGGGAGGGGATTTACAGATACGCAGTATTTT. The rearrangement uses TRBV11-2 and TRBJ2-3, with TRBD2 matching over 11 bases. This CDR3 has 18 residues. Trimming cost V 5 bases and J 3 bases; bases outside gene matches: 13. Germline-derived CDR1 and CDR2 are SGHAT and FQNNGV.

The rearrangement joins TRBV6-1 to TRBJ2-2, with D tentatively TRBD1 (5 bases). The CDR3 runs 14 residues. Germline lookup yields CDR1 MNHNS and CDR2 SASEGT. Trimming shortened V by 2 bases and J by 8 bases, and 12 bases separated the two germline ends. CDR3 nucleotide sequence: TGTGCCAGCAGTGAAAGGACACCTCGGGGGGAGCTGTTTTTT. Amino acid sequence: CASSERTPRGELFF.

The V call is TRBV20-1, the J call TRBJ1-1; unclear D gene. Germline V gene sequence: CDR1 DFQATT, CDR2 SNEGSKA (reference sequence). CDR3 length: 10 residues. Trimming shortened V by 1 base and J by 8 bases, and 5 bases separated the two germline ends. CDR3 in amino acids: CSARVDEAFF. The CDR3 DNA reads as TGCAGTGCTAGAGTGGACGAAGCTTTCTTT.

The CDR3 DNA reads as TGTGCCAGCAGTGAAGCTGGACAGGGTGGTTCACCCCTCCACTTT. Protein: CASSEAGQGGSPLHF. This chain joins TRBV6-1 and TRBJ1-6; 8 nucleotides agree with TRBD1. The ends lost 0 bases at V and 9 bases at J; junction bases unmatched: 4. The CDR3 runs to 15 residues. Germline assignment: CDR1 MNHNS and CDR2 SASEGT.

V usage is TRBV3-1 (or the pseudogene TRBV3-2) and J usage is TRBJ2-7; D gene unclear. The CDR3 runs to 16 residues. V gave up 4 bases and J gave up 1 base, with 17 bases separating them. Germline V gene sequence: CDR1 LGHDT, CDR2 YNNKEL (reference sequence). The CDR3 DNA follows: TGTGCCAGCAGCCCTACCGGGTTACGGGCGTCCTACGAGCAGTACTTC. Its translation: CASSPTGLRASYEQYF.

The chain links TRBV9 to TRBJ2-7; D is perhaps TRBD2 (7 bases). Trimming pared 4 bases from V and 4 bases from J, leaving 18 bases between. Germline lookup yields CDR1 SGDLS and CDR2 YYNGEE. The CDR3 length is 15 residues. The CDR3 DNA reads as TGTGCCAGCAGCCAGGGTGGGGGGGCTGGTTACGAGCAGTACTTC. It is translated as CASSQGGGAGYEQYF.

This clone was seen once. The chain combines TRBV30 with TRBJ1-4; D uncertain. The CDR3 extends over 14 amino acids. Between the trimmed V and J ends, which lost 2 bases and 8 bases, there was a span of 15 bases. Germline lookup yields CDR1 GTSNPN and CDR2 SVGIG (reference sequence). CDR3 bases: TGTGCCTGGAGTCCCTCACCTCGGCGGGAAAAACTGTTTTTT. This translates into CAWSPSPRREKLFF.

The chain joins TRBV4-2 to TRBJ2-2; 11 nucleotides agree with TRBD2. The trim removed 5 bases at V and 4 bases at J, leaving 9 bases unmatched. The CDR3 spans 17 residues. CDR1 LGHNA and CDR2 YNFKEQ come from the germline V gene. The CDR3 DNA reads TGTGCCAGCAGCTTACATTCCGGGACTAGCGGCACCGGGGAGCTGTTTTTT. Protein: CASSLHSGTSGTGELFF.